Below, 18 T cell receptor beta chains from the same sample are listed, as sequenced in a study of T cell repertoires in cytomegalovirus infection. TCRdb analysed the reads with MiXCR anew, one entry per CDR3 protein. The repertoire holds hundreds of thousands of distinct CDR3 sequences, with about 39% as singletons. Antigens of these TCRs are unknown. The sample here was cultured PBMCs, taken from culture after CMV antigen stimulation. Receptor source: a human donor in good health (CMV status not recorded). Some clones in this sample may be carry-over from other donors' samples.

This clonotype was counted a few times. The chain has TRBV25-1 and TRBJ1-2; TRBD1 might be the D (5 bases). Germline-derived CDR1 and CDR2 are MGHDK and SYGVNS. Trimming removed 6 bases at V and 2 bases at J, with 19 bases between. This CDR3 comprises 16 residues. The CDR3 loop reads CASSYAPREANYGYTF. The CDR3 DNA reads TGTGCCAGCAGCTATGCCCCCAGGGAAGCAAACTATGGCTACACCTTC.

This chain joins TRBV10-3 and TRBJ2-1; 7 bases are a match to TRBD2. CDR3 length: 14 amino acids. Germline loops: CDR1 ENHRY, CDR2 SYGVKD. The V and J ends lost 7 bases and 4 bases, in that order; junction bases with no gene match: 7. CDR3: CAINSLAGYNEQFF. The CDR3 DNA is TGTGCCATCAACTCCTTAGCGGGTTACAATGAGCAGTTCTTC.

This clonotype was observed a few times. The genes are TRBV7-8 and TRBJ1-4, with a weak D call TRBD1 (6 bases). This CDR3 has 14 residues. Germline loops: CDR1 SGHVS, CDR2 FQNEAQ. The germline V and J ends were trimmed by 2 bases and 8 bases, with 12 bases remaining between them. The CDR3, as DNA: TGTGCCAGCAGCTTACTGGCAGGGGACGAAAAACTGTTTTTT. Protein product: CASSLLAGDEKLFF.

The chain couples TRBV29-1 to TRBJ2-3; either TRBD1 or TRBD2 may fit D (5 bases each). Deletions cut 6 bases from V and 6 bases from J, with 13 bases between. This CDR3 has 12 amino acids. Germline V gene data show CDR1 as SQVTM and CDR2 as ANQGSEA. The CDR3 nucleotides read TGCAGCGTGGGACCGACGCGGGATACGCAGTATTTT. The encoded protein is CSVGPTRDTQYF.

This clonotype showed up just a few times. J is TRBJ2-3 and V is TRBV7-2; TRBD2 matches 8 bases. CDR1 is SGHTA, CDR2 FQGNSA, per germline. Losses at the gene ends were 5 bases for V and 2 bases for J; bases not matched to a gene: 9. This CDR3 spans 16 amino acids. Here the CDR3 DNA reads TGTGCCAGCAGCCCCCAGGCGGGAGGACTCACAGATACGCAGTATTTT. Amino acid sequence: CASSPQAGGLTDTQYF.

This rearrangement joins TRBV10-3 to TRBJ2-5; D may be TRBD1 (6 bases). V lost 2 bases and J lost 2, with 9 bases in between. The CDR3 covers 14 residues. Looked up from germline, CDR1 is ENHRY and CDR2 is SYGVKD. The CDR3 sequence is CAISEPTGQETQYF. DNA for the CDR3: TGTGCCATCAGTGAGCCGACAGGACAAGAGACCCAGTACTTC.

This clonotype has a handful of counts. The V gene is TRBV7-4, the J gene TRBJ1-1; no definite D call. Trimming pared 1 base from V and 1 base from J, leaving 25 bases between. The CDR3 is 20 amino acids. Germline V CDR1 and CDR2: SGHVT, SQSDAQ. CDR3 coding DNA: TGTGCCAGCAGCTTAGTAGCAGAGGATCCCCGCCACGAATGGAACACTGAAGCTTTCTTT. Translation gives CASSLVAEDPRHEWNTEAFF.

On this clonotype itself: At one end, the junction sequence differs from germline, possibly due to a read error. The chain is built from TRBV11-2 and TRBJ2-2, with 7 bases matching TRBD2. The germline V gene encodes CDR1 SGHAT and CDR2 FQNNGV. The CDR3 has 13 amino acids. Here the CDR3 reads CASGTTLTGELLF. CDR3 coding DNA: TGTGCCAGCGGGACTACCCTCACCGGGGAGCTGCTTTTT.

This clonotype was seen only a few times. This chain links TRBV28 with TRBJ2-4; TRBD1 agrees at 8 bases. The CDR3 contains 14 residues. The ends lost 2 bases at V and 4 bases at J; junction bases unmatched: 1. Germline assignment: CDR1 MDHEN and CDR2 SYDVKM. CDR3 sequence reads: CASSLRTGKNIQYF. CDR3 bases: TGTGCCAGCAGTTTAAGGACAGGGAAAAACATTCAGTACTTC.

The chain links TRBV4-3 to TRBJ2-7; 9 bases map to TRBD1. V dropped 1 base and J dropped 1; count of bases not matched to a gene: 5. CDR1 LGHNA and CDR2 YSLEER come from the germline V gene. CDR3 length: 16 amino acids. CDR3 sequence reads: CASSQVRTGESYEQYF. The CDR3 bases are TGCGCCAGCAGCCAAGTACGGACAGGGGAATCCTACGAGCAGTACTTC.

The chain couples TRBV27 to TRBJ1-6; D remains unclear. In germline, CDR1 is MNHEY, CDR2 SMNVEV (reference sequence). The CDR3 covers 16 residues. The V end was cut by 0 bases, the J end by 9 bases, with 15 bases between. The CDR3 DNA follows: TGTGCCAGCAGTTTATCATTCAGCACCCGCGGTTCACCCCTCCACTTT. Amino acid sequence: CASSLSFSTRGSPLHF.

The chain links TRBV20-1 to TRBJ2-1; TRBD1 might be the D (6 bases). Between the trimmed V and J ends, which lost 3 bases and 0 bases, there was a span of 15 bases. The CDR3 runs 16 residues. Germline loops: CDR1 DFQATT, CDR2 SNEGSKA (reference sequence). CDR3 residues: CSARTGGGFSYNEQFF. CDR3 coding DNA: TGCAGTGCTAGGACTGGGGGCGGGTTCTCCTACAATGAGCAGTTCTTC.

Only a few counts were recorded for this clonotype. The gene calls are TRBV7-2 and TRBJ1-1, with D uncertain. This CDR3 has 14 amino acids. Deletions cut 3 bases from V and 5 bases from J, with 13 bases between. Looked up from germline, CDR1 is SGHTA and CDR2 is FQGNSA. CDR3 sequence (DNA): TGTGCCAGCAGCTTTGGCCCGGGTAGGACTGAAGCTTTCTTT. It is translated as CASSFGPGRTEAFF.

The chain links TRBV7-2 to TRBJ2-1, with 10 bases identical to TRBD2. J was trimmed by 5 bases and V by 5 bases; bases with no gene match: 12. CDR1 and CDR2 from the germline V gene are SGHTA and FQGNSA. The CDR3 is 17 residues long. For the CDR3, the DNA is TGTGCCAGCAGCCTCGCCCCCGGGACTAGCGTACACAATGAGCAGTTCTTC. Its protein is CASSLAPGTSVHNEQFF.

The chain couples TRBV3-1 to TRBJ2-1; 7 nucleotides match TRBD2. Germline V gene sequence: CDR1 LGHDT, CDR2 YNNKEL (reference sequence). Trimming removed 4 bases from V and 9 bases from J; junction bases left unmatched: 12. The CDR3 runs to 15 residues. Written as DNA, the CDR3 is TGTGCCAGCAGCCCCCATGAGGGAGGGCCGGGTGAGCAGTTCTTC. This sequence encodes CASSPHEGGPGEQFF.

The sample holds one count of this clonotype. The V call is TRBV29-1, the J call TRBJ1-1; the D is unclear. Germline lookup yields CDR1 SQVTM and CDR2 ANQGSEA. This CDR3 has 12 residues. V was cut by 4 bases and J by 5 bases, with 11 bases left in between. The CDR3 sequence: CSVGPGGTEAFF. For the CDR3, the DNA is TGCAGCGTTGGCCCAGGCGGGACTGAAGCTTTCTTT.

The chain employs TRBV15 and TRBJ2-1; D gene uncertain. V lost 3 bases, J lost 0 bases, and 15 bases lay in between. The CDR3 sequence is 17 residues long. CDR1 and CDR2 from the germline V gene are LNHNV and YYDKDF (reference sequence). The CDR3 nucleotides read TGTGCCACCAGCAGTGAGAATGCTTCTAGCTCCTACAATGAGCAGTTCTTC. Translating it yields CATSSENASSSYNEQFF.

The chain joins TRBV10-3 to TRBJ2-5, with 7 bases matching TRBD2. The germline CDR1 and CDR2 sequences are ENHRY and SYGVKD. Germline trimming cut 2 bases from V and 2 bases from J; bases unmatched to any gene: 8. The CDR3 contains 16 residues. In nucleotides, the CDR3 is TGTGCCATCAGTGAGCGGGGCGTCGGGGGGCAAGAGACCCAGTACTTC. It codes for CAISERGVGGQETQYF.